The rows below give T cell receptor beta chains drawn from one sample of a study of control samples from healthy donors and cancer patients. Profiling relied on immunoSEQ multiplex PCR, and the TCRdb table lists in-frame clones only, not all of them. The sample lists about 65,000 clones; approximately 90% were seen once. Sample: PBMCs. The receptors stem from a woman between 50 and 59 years old with colorectal cancer. Both conserved end residues are part of each CDR3. D genes are given only for firm matches. Only part of the rows carry a size: once, few, many, or a class if the clone is expanded.

>.|TRBV30|once|TRBJ2-1
CAWTTRYNEQFF
TGTGCCTGGACTACCCGTTACAATGAGCAGTTCTTC
>TRBD1|TRBV2|.|TRBJ2-5
CASRSRDRVRETQYF
TGTGCCAGCAGATCCCGGGACAGGGTTCGAGAGACCCAGTACTTC
>.|TRBV25-1|.|TRBJ1-3
CASQSDRIPGNTIYF
TGTGCCAGCCAATCGGACAGAATCCCTGGAAACACCATATATTTT
>TRBD2|TRBV5-1|.|TRBJ2-3
CASSLEPTSGGTSTDTQYF
TGCGCCAGCAGCTTGGAACCGACTAGCGGGGGGACTAGCACAGATACGCAGTATTTT
>.|TRBV6-5|.|TRBJ1-2
CASSYRRGNYGYTF
TGTGCCAGCAGTTACCGGCGGGGTAACTATGGCTACACCTTC
>.|TRBV5-1|.|TRBJ2-1
CASSLGRLGHGEQFF
TGCGCCAGCAGCTTGGGGAGACTAGGTCACGGTGAGCAGTTCTTC
>.|TRBV19|.|TRBJ1-5
CASSLGGNSNQPQHF
TGTGCCAGTAGTCTCGGCGGGAATAGCAATCAGCCCCAGCATTTT
>TRBD1|TRBV2|.|TRBJ1-5
CASGPGTGGSQPQHF
TGTGCCAGCGGACCTGGGACAGGGGGATCCCAGCCCCAGCATTTT
>TRBD2|TRBV12-5|few|TRBJ2-3
CASGFEKGLGSNSTDTQYF
TGTGCTAGTGGTTTCGAAAAAGGACTAGGCTCCAACTCCACAGATACGCAGTATTTT
>.|TRBV3-1/TRBV3-2|.|TRBJ2-6
CASNLLSGANVLTF
TGTGCCAGCAACCTTCTCTCTGGGGCCAACGTCCTGACTTTC
>.|TRBV5-1|.|TRBJ2-3
CASSQSQVRRTDTQYF
TGCGCCAGCAGCCAATCACAAGTCCGACGCACAGATACGCAGTATTTT
>.|TRBV1|.|TRBJ2-7
CTSSRIAVAGAPLGCYEQYF
TGCACCAGCAGTCGAATTGCGGTAGCGGGAGCGCCTTTGGGTTGCTACGAGCAGTACTTC
>.|TRBV12-3/TRBV12-4|.|TRBJ2-3
CASSYLGGQYF
TGTGCCAGCAGTTACCTGGGGGGGCAGTATTTT
>.|TRBV10-3|.|TRBJ2-7
CAIGSANSPYEQYF
TGTGCCATCGGTTCGGCTAACTCCCCCTACGAGCAGTACTTC
>TRBD1|TRBV5-1|.|TRBJ2-1
CASSPTDRGPYNEQFF
TGCGCCAGCAGCCCGACCGACAGGGGCCCTTACAATGAGCAGTTCTTC
>.|TRBV9|.|TRBJ1-3
CASSVADGGNTIYF
TGTGCCAGCAGCGTAGCTGATGGAGGAAACACCATATATTTT
>.|TRBV7-3|.|TRBJ2-2
CASSLKPNTGELFF
TGTGCCAGCAGCCTCAAACCGAACACCGGGGAGCTGTTTTTT
>.|TRBV7-9|.|TRBJ1-1
CASSLAVSSTFRNTEAFF
TGTGCCAGCAGCTTAGCAGTGTCTAGCACTTTCCGGAACACTGAAGCTTTCTTT
>TRBD1|TRBV20-1|.|TRBJ2-5
CSASRDRGESVGETQYF
TGCAGTGCTAGTAGGGACAGAGGCGAGTCGGTGGGTGAGACCCAGTACTTC
>TRBD1|TRBV9|once|TRBJ1-4
CASSVGTENEKLFF
TGTGCCAGCAGCGTCGGGACAGAGAATGAAAAACTGTTTTTT
>.|TRBV3-1/TRBV3-2|.|TRBJ2-1
CASSQERGRPGNEQFF
TGTGCCAGCAGCCAAGAGAGGGGGAGGCCGGGCAATGAGCAGTTCTTC
>TRBD1|TRBV6-5|.|TRBJ1-6
CASKRRGPEMLPLHF
TGTGCCAGCAAACGGAGGGGGCCAGAAATGTTACCCCTCCACTTT
>.|TRBV2|.|TRBJ1-2
CASSVQGHNYGYTF
TGTGCCAGCAGTGTTCAGGGCCACAACTATGGCTACACCTTC
>.|TRBV2|.|TRBJ1-2
CASKLSARYGYTF
TGTGCCAGCAAGCTTAGTGCCAGATATGGCTACACCTTC
>.|TRBV30|.|TRBJ1-2
CAWSTGAYGYTF
TGTGCCTGGAGTACAGGAGCCTATGGCTACACCTTC
>TRBD1|TRBV19|.|TRBJ1-1
CASSMGQDSEAFF
TGTGCCAGTAGTATGGGACAGGACTCCGAAGCTTTCTTT
>.|TRBV19|.|TRBJ2-5
CASSMVGLGETQYF
TGTGCCAGTAGTATGGTCGGACTGGGAGAGACCCAGTACTTC
>.|TRBV7-9|.|TRBJ1-2
CASTEGDGTGYTF
TGTGCCAGCACCGAAGGGGACGGGACTGGCTACACCTTC
>.|TRBV3-1/TRBV3-2|.|TRBJ1-6
CASSQDIGRENSPLHF
TGTGCCAGCAGCCAAGATATCGGCAGGGAGAATTCACCCCTCCACTTT
>.|TRBV19|.|TRBJ2-2
CASSIGNTGELFF
TGTGCCAGTAGTATTGGGAACACCGGGGAGCTGTTTTTT
>TRBD2|TRBV11-1|.|TRBJ2-3
CASSTSGGTDTQYF
TGTGCCAGCAGCACTAGCGGGGGGACAGATACGCAGTATTTT
>TRBD1|TRBV27|once|TRBJ2-3
CASSPQGASTDTQYF
TGTGCCAGCAGTCCACAGGGGGCGAGCACAGATACGCAGTATTTT
>.|TRBV19|.|TRBJ1-1
CASSSRSGEGSEAFF
TGTGCCAGTAGTTCCCGCTCGGGGGAGGGATCTGAAGCTTTCTTT
>.|TRBV25-1|.|TRBJ1-1
CASGDPTGVTEAFF
TGTGCCAGCGGGGATCCAACCGGGGTAACTGAAGCTTTCTTT
>TRBD1|TRBV30|.|TRBJ1-2
CAWSRTRQGARYGYTF
TGTGCCTGGAGTCGTACCCGACAGGGGGCTCGCTATGGCTACACCTTC
>.|TRBV19|.|TRBJ1-3
CASSPRVLFSGNTIYF
TGTGCCAGTAGTCCACGAGTTCTCTTCTCTGGAAACACCATATATTTT
>.|TRBV5-6|.|TRBJ2-7
CASSFNAGAAAEQYF
TGTGCCAGCAGCTTCAATGCGGGGGCCGCCGCCGAGCAGTACTTC
>TRBD1|TRBV4-1|.|TRBJ2-1
CASSQKTGADYNEQFF
TGCGCCAGCAGCCAAAAGACAGGGGCTGACTACAATGAGCAGTTCTTC
>.|TRBV16|.|TRBJ1-1
CASSPPREVTEAFF
TGTGCCAGCAGCCCGCCCCGGGAAGTTACTGAAGCTTTCTTT
>.|TRBV19|.|TRBJ1-2
CASSTGRNYGYTF
TGTGCCAGTAGTACCGGACGGAACTATGGCTACACCTTC
>TRBD1|TRBV6-5|.|TRBJ2-2
CASSRDRDTGELFF
TGTGCCAGCAGCCGTGACAGGGACACCGGGGAGCTGTTTTTT
>.|TRBV6-6|.|TRBJ2-5
CASSPAPGPGLTETQYF
TGTGCCAGCAGTCCTGCCCCAGGTCCCGGATTAACGGAGACCCAGTACTTC
>.|TRBV5-6|few|TRBJ2-3
CASSLDGFGTDTQYF
TGTGCCAGCAGCTTGGACGGGTTTGGCACAGATACGCAGTATTTT
>.|TRBV19|.|TRBJ1-1
CASSMAVGRQLNTEAFF
TGTGCCAGTAGTATGGCAGTTGGCCGGCAGCTGAACACTGAAGCTTTCTTT